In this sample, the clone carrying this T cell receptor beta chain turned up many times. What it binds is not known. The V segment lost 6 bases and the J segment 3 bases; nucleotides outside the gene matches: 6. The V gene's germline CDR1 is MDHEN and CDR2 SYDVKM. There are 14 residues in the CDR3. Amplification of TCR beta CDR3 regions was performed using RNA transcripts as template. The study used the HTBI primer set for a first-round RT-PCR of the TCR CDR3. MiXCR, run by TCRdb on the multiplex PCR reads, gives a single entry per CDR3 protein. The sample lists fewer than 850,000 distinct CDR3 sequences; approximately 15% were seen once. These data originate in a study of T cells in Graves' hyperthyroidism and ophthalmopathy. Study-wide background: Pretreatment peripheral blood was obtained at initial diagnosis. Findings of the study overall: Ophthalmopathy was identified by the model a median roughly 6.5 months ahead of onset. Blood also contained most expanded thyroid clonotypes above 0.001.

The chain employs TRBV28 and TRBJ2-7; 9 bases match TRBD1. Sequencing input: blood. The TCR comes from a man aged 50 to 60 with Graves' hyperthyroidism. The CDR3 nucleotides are TGTGCCAGCAGCGCCGACAGGGGGAACTACGAGCAGTACTTC. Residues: CASSADRGNYEQYF.